This is a list of T cell receptor beta chains from one sample in a study of blood T cell repertoires in COVID-19. The method was immunoSEQ multiplex PCR; TCRdb's version includes in-frame clones alone and lacks a portion of them. In the table there are around 37,000 clones, approximately 90% of which are singletons. Sample: peripheral blood. These receptors originate from a man aged 50-59 years with active or convalescent COVID-19. Each CDR3 is given with its conserved first and last residue. The order of the fields is clone size, J gene, V gene, D gene, CDR3 protein, CDR3 DNA. The D gene is left open where the match is weak. Size tells how often a clone was seen (once, few, many) or the class of an expanded clone, and some rows leave it out.

. TRBJ2-3 TRBV6-6 . CASSYSSPQTGDTQYF TGTGCCAGCAGTTACTCATCGCCCCAAACCGGGGATACGCAGTATTTT
. TRBJ1-6 TRBV5-1 . CASSLAHQGMHSPLHF TGCGCCAGCAGCTTGGCACATCAGGGGATGCATTCACCCCTCCACTTT
. TRBJ1-1 TRBV7-9 . CATRGMNTEAFF TGTGCCACCCGGGGTATGAACACTGAAGCTTTCTTT
. TRBJ2-5 TRBV7-2 . CASSPGRTQYF TGTGCCAGCAGCCCCGGGAGGACCCAGTACTTC
. TRBJ2-1 TRBV2 TRBD2 CGTWGTSGTTPSYNEQFF TGTGGTACGTGGGGGACTAGCGGGACTACGCCTTCCTACAATGAGCAGTTCTTC
few TRBJ1-2 TRBV10-3 . CAISEAGDSYGYTF TGTGCCATCAGTGAAGCAGGGGATTCCTATGGCTACACCTTC
. TRBJ2-3 TRBV7-9 TRBD2 CASSASGTVTDTQYF TGTGCCAGCAGCGCTAGCGGGACGGTCACAGATACGCAGTATTTT
. TRBJ2-5 TRBV27 TRBD2 CARGDGGGRGETQYF TGTGCCCGCGGGGACGGCGGGGGGAGGGGGGAGACCCAGTACTTC
. TRBJ2-7 TRBV4-3 . CASSQVLGQQYEQYF TGCGCCAGCAGCCAAGTCCTGGGACAACAGTACGAGCAGTACTTC
. TRBJ1-1 TRBV18 . CASSPPEDRASEAFF TGTGCCAGCTCACCACCAGAGGACAGAGCATCTGAAGCTTTCTTT
. TRBJ1-3 TRBV5-1 . CASSPMGSNSGNTIYF TGCGCCAGCAGCCCGATGGGGAGTAACTCTGGAAACACCATATATTTT
. TRBJ2-4 TRBV18 . CASSLTTTAGAVGNIQYF TGTGCCAGCTCACTAACTACAACAGCGGGTGCCGTGGGGAACATTCAGTACTTC
. TRBJ2-5 TRBV10-3 . CAIGGRDQETQYF TGTGCCATCGGCGGCCGAGACCAAGAGACCCAGTACTTC
. TRBJ2-3 TRBV9 . CASSVEPLEGLTDTQYF TGTGCCAGCAGCGTAGAACCTCTGGAGGGCCTGACAGATACGCAGTATTTT
. TRBJ2-3 TRBV20-1 TRBD2 CSASPSGSSTDTQYF TGCAGTGCTAGTCCAAGCGGGAGTAGCACAGATACGCAGTATTTT
. TRBJ2-5 TRBV7-7 . CASSLIVRETQYF TGTGCCAGCAGCTTAATAGTGCGGGAGACCCAGTACTTC
. TRBJ1-4 TRBV2 . CASISDWPREKLFF TGTGCCAGCATTTCGGACTGGCCCCGGGAAAAACTGTTTTTT
. TRBJ2-3 TRBV19 TRBD1 CASQGVGTDTQYF TGTGCCAGCCAGGGGGTTGGCACAGATACGCAGTATTTT
. TRBJ1-1 TRBV2 . CASRRDRQAFF TGTGCCAGCAGGAGAGACAGGCAAGCTTTCTTT
. TRBJ2-5 TRBV3-1/TRBV3-2 TRBD2 CASSLGLAEEGETQYF TGTGCCAGCAGCCTCGGACTAGCGGAAGAAGGGGAGACCCAGTACTTC
. TRBJ2-2 TRBV6-1 TRBD1 CASSEQGASGELFF TGTGCCAGCAGTGAGCAGGGGGCGTCCGGGGAGCTGTTTTTT
. TRBJ1-2 TRBV15 . CATSRDFLGLANYGYTF TGTGCCACCAGCAGAGATTTCCTAGGATTGGCTAACTATGGCTACACCTTC
. TRBJ1-6 TRBV19 . CASSIRGTENSPLHF TGTGCCAGTAGTATAAGGGGGACGGAGAATTCACCCCTCCACTTT
. TRBJ2-5 TRBV19 TRBD1 CASRAGGETQYF TGTGCCAGTAGAGCAGGGGGAGAGACCCAGTACTTC
. TRBJ2-1 TRBV7-9 TRBD2 CASSSPGGGEQFF TGTGCCAGCAGCTCCCCGGGGGGGGGTGAGCAGTTCTTC
. TRBJ1-5 TRBV10-3 . CAISESKADSNQPQHF TGTGCCATCAGTGAGTCAAAGGCGGATAGCAATCAGCCCCAGCATTTT
. TRBJ1-2 TRBV28 TRBD1 CASSLVQGTLLTGYTF TGTGCCAGCAGTTTGGTACAGGGGACCCTTCTAACTGGCTACACCTTC
. TRBJ2-7 TRBV7-2 TRBD1 CASSLAGTAYEQYF TGTGCCAGCAGCTTAGCCGGGACAGCCTACGAGCAGTACTTC
few TRBJ1-2 TRBV4-1 TRBD1 CASSQDGRGLFYGYTF TGCGCCAGCAGCCAAGATGGAAGGGGGCTTTTCTATGGCTACACCTTC
. TRBJ2-5 TRBV6-2/TRBV6-3 TRBD2 CASSPPGVAGYGETQYF TGTGCCAGCAGCCCCCCTGGGGTAGCGGGATATGGGGAGACCCAGTACTTC
once TRBJ2-3 TRBV29-1 . CSARGGGFTSTDTQYF TGCAGCGCCCGAGGGGGAGGGTTTACTAGCACAGATACGCAGTATTTT
. TRBJ2-7 TRBV19 TRBD1 CASSIVTGGYEQYF TGTGCCAGTAGTATTGTCACAGGGGGCTACGAGCAGTACTTC
. TRBJ2-3 TRBV28 TRBD2 CASSLSGTSGRSLDTQYF TGTGCCAGCAGTTTAAGCGGGACTAGCGGGAGGTCGTTAGATACGCAGTATTTT
once TRBJ1-3 TRBV27 TRBD1 CASSLSGTVRNTIYF TGTGCCAGCAGTTTAAGTGGGACAGTTCGGAACACCATATATTTT
. TRBJ2-7 TRBV9 TRBD2 CASSLRSGRFYEQYF TGTGCCAGCAGCCTACGTAGCGGGAGGTTCTACGAGCAGTACTTC
. TRBJ1-1 TRBV7-9 TRBD1 CASSRNRQGRAFF TGTGCCAGCAGCAGAAACCGACAGGGGCGAGCTTTCTTT
few TRBJ2-3 TRBV19 TRBD2 CASSIALAGTDTQYF TGTGCCAGTAGTATAGCACTAGCGGGCACAGATACGCAGTATTTT
. TRBJ2-3 TRBV19 TRBD1 CASSMGQATDTQYF TGTGCCAGTAGTATGGGACAGGCCACAGATACGCAGTATTTT
. TRBJ2-3 TRBV7-2 TRBD2 CASSLRLAGPSTDTQYF TGTGCCAGCAGCCTACGACTAGCGGGACCTAGCACAGATACGCAGTATTTT
. TRBJ2-6 TRBV5-6 . CASRGRDSGANVLTF TGTGCCAGCAGGGGCCGTGATTCTGGGGCCAACGTCCTGACTTTC
. TRBJ1-4 TRBV5-1 TRBD1 CASSPAGTVNEKLFF TGCGCCAGCAGCCCGGCAGGGACAGTTAATGAAAAACTGTTTTTT
. TRBJ1-1 TRBV7-9 . CASSFGAPEAFF TGTGCCAGCAGCTTTGGGGCCCCCGAAGCTTTCTTT
. TRBJ1-6 TRBV7-9 . CASSLDRDSPLHF TGTGCCAGCAGCTTAGACAGGGACTCACCCCTCCACTTT
. TRBJ2-7 TRBV7-2 . CASSHWGLAYEQYF TGTGCCAGCAGCCATTGGGGGCTAGCCTACGAGCAGTACTTC
. TRBJ2-7 TRBV5-1 . CASSLERLPYEQYF TGCGCCAGCAGCTTGGAGAGGCTCCCCTACGAGCAGTACTTC
. TRBJ2-2 TRBV7-2 TRBD2 CASSRIGLLAANTGELFF TGTGCCAGCAGCAGAATTGGACTACTAGCGGCGAACACCGGGGAGCTGTTTTTT